The rows below give T cell receptor beta chains drawn from one sample of a study of early T cells in non-severe SARS-CoV-2 infection. MiXCR was run by TCRdb on the 5' RACE reads, yielding one entry per CDR3 protein. The sample carries tens of thousands of distinct CDR3 sequences, approximately 5% recorded once. Sequences were obtained from whole blood. These receptor sequences come from an adult who was a healthcare worker with PCR-confirmed SARS-CoV-2 infection or an uninfected control (not recorded which). CDR3s include the opening cysteine and the closing phenylalanine or tryptophan. D genes are given only for firm matches. Rows may omit the clone size; those that give it use once, few, many or a size class.

-	TRBJ2-1	TRBV7-2	many	CASSVGTGGYNEQFF	TGTGCCAGCAGCGTCGGGACCGGGGGATACAATGAGCAGTTCTTC
-	TRBJ2-7	TRBV20-1	few	CSARLRTAPYEQYF	TGCAGTGCTAGACTGAGGACAGCCCCCTACGAGCAGTACTTC
-	TRBJ1-1	TRBV7-3	-	CASSHRGGMQANTEAFF	TGTGCCAGCAGCCACCGGGGGGGGATGCAGGCGAACACTGAAGCTTTCTTT
-	TRBJ2-7	TRBV5-4	few	CASSLRDGPYEQYF	TGTGCCAGCAGTCTCCGGGACGGACCCTACGAGCAGTACTTC
-	TRBJ2-7	TRBV28	many	CASRDPGTGSYEQYF	TGTGCCAGCAGGGACCCCGGGACGGGGTCCTACGAGCAGTACTTC
TRBD1	TRBJ1-3	TRBV12-3/TRBV12-4	few	CASSPGQGNENTIYF	TGTGCCAGCAGCCCTGGACAGGGGAATGAAAACACCATATATTTT
TRBD2	TRBJ2-5	TRBV11-2	many	CASSLEGGETQYF	TGTGCCAGCAGCTTAGAGGGGGGGGAGACCCAGTACTTC
-	TRBJ2-7	TRBV28	many	CASRDSLIYEQYF	TGTGCCAGCAGGGACAGCCTGATCTACGAACAGTACTTC
-	TRBJ1-6	TRBV7-2	once	CASSFSYHSPLHF	TGTGCCAGCAGCTTCAGTTATCATTCACCCCTCCACTTT
TRBD1	TRBJ1-2	TRBV28	many	CASSSSLSTGVIYGYTF	TGTGCCAGCAGTAGCAGCCTGTCGACAGGGGTGATCTATGGCTACACCTTC
-	TRBJ2-1	TRBV2	many	CASSDGGHNEQFF	TGTGCCAGCAGTGATGGGGGGCACAATGAGCAGTTCTTC
TRBD2	TRBJ2-2	TRBV6-4	medium-sized	CASSEGGANTGELFF	TGTGCCAGCAGTGAGGGGGGGGCGAACACCGGGGAGCTGTTTTTT
TRBD1	TRBJ1-2	TRBV3-1	many	CASSQGQGARGYTF	TGTGCCAGCAGCCAAGGACAGGGGGCTCGTGGCTACACCTTC
-	TRBJ1-6	TRBV7-9	many	CASSINPGTTNSPLHF	TGTGCCAGCAGCATAAATCCCGGGACAACCAATTCACCCCTCCACTTT
TRBD1	TRBJ1-1	TRBV20-1	many	CSANSDRVMNTEAFF	TGCAGTGCTAACTCGGACAGGGTCATGAACACTGAAGCTTTCTTT
TRBD2	TRBJ2-1	TRBV28	few	CASITSGGYNEQFF	TGTGCCAGCATAACTAGCGGGGGATACAATGAGCAGTTCTTC
TRBD1	TRBJ1-6	TRBV28	-	CASSLGQGYSPLHF	TGTGCCAGCAGTCTGGGACAGGGTTATTCACCCCTCCACTTT
-	TRBJ1-1	TRBV4-3	-	CASSQDTGTEAFF	TGCGCCAGCAGCCAAGATACGGGCACAGAAGCTTTCTTT
-	TRBJ2-3	TRBV5-1	-	CASSLETSTDTQYF	TGCGCCAGCAGCTTGGAGACTAGCACAGATACGCAGTATTTT
TRBD1	TRBJ2-2	TRBV29-1	few	CSVPRPGQGGTGELFF	TGCAGCGTTCCCCGCCCGGGACAGGGGGGCACCGGGGAGCTGTTTTTT
-	TRBJ1-5	TRBV20-1	many	CSARDDISNQPQHF	TGCAGTGCTAGAGATGATATTAGCAATCAGCCCCAGCATTTT
TRBD1	TRBJ1-2	TRBV7-2	many	CASSPQGAANYGYTF	TGTGCCAGCAGCCCGCAGGGGGCCGCTAACTATGGCTACACCTTC
TRBD1	TRBJ1-1	TRBV6-2/TRBV6-3	-	CASSYRPGQANTEAFF	TGTGCCAGCAGTTACCGTCCGGGACAGGCGAACACTGAAGCTTTCTTT
-	TRBJ2-5	TRBV5-5	-	CASSLPRGGVETQYF	TGTGCCAGCAGCCTACCTAGGGGCGGAGTAGAGACCCAGTACTTC
TRBD1	TRBJ2-1	TRBV14	many	CASSPMTGVIYNEQFF	TGTGCCAGCAGCCCCATGACAGGGGTAATCTACAATGAGCAGTTCTTC
-	TRBJ2-3	TRBV5-1	many	CASSLGQAIGEDTQYF	TGCGCCAGCAGCTTGGGACAGGCTATTGGAGAAGATACGCAGTATTTT
-	TRBJ2-7	TRBV21-1	many	CASSKDANWSYEQYF	TGTGCCAGCAGCAAAGACGCAAACTGGTCCTACGAGCAGTACTTC